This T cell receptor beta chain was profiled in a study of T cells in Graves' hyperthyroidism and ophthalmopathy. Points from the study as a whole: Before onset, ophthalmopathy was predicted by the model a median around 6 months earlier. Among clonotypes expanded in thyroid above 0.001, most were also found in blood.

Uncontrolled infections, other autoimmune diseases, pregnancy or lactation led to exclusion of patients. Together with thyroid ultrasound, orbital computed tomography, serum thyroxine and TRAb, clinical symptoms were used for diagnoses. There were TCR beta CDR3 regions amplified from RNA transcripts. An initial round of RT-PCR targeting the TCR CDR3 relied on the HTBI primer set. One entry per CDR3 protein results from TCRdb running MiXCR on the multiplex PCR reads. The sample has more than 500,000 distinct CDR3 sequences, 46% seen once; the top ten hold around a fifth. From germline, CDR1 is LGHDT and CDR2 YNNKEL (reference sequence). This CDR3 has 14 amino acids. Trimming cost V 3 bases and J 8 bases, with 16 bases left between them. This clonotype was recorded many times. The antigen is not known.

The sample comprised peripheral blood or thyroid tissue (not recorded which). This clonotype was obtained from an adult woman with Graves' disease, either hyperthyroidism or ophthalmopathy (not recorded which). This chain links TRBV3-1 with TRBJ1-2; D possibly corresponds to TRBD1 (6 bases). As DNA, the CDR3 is TGTGCCAGCAGCCAGCAAACAGGGCCGGGAGGCTACACCTTC. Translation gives CASSQQTGPGGYTF.